This is a list of T cell receptor beta chains from one sample in a study of T cell responses to AZD1222 COVID-19 vaccine. The protocol was immunoSEQ multiplex PCR, while the TCRdb copy is restricted to in-frame clones and leaves out a portion. This table holds 170,000 or so clones, 88% found once. Here the sequenced sample was peripheral blood, taken 28 days after the second AZD1222 dose. These receptors came from an adult who received the AZD1222 COVID-19 vaccine. CDR3s include the opening cysteine and the closing phenylalanine or tryptophan. The D gene is left open where the match is weak. The listing skips clone size in some rows; elsewhere it reads once, few, many or a size class.

d_call j_call clone_size v_call cdr3_aa cdr3_nt
NA TRBJ1-4 NA TRBV7-2 CASKSGRENEKLFF TGTGCCAGCAAAAGTGGCAGGGAGAATGAAAAACTGTTTTTT
TRBD1 TRBJ1-4 NA TRBV19 CASSPGDRRNEKLFF TGTGCCAGTAGTCCGGGGGACAGGAGAAACGAAAAACTGTTTTTT
NA TRBJ2-7 NA TRBV6-5 CASVWREQYF TGTGCCAGTGTTTGGCGCGAGCAGTACTTC
NA TRBJ2-6 NA TRBV15 CATSRDLSGANVLTF TGTGCCACCAGCAGGGACCTCTCTGGGGCCAACGTCCTGACTTTC
NA TRBJ1-5 NA TRBV12-5 CASGSISGGNQPQHF TGTGCTAGTGGTTCCATATCAGGGGGCAATCAGCCCCAGCATTTT
NA TRBJ1-6 NA TRBV4-1 CASREDIADNSPLHF TGCGCCAGCAGAGAAGATATCGCCGATAATTCACCCCTCCACTTT
NA TRBJ1-3 once TRBV19 CASSDGGVSGNTIYF TGTGCCAGTAGTGATGGTGGAGTCTCTGGAAACACCATATATTTT
TRBD1 TRBJ1-6 NA TRBV6-5 CASSDSGTGVSPLHF TGTGCCAGCAGTGACTCCGGGACAGGGGTTTCACCCCTCCACTTT
TRBD1 TRBJ2-6 NA TRBV23-1 CASSQLHRGLCGANVLTF TGCGCCAGCAGTCAATTACACAGGGGGCTGTGTGGGGCCAACGTCCTGACTTTC
NA TRBJ2-2 NA TRBV9 CASSVANGGVGELFF TGTGCCAGCAGCGTAGCGAACGGGGGCGTCGGGGAGCTGTTTTTT
NA TRBJ1-6 NA TRBV3-1/TRBV3-2 CASSLGGGPINSPLHF TGTGCCAGCAGCCTCGGGGGGGGGCCTATTAATTCACCCCTCCACTTT
NA TRBJ2-5 NA TRBV2 CASRRDSWGGQYF TGTGCCAGCAGGCGGGACAGTTGGGGTGGCCAGTACTTC
NA TRBJ2-4 NA TRBV7-9 CASSGDPLAKNIQYF TGTGCCAGCAGCGGGGACCCTTTAGCCAAAAACATTCAGTACTTC
NA TRBJ2-7 NA TRBV5-6 CASSLNSYEQYF TGTGCCAGCAGCTTGAACAGCTACGAGCAGTACTTC
NA TRBJ2-5 NA TRBV6-6 CASSYVGETQYF TGTGCCAGCAGTTACGTCGGAGAGACCCAGTACTTC
TRBD1 TRBJ1-5 NA TRBV19 CASTGTGSLNQPQHF TGTGCCAGTACCGGGACAGGGAGCCTCAATCAGCCCCAGCATTTT
NA TRBJ1-6 NA TRBV19 CASLAKTGRGSPLHF TGTGCCAGTCTCGCTAAAACAGGGCGAGGGTCACCCCTCCACTTT
NA TRBJ2-2 NA TRBV6-5 CASSYNGGAAGELFF TGTGCCAGCAGTTACAACGGCGGGGCGGCCGGGGAGCTGTTTTTT
NA TRBJ2-3 NA TRBV18 CASSPRQDPWTDTQYF TGTGCCAGCTCACCCCGTCAGGACCCATGGACAGATACGCAGTATTTT
TRBD1 TRBJ1-1 once TRBV28 CASSLYQGADGAFF TGTGCCAGCAGTTTATATCAGGGGGCTGATGGAGCTTTCTTT
NA TRBJ1-1 few TRBV3-1/TRBV3-2 CASSLSPNGGEAFF TGTGCCAGCAGCCTATCCCCTAATGGGGGAGAAGCTTTCTTT
NA TRBJ1-2 NA TRBV30 CAWKLGPSADAAYGYTF TGTGCCTGGAAGTTGGGGCCATCTGCGGATGCGGCCTATGGCTACACCTTC
TRBD2 TRBJ2-7 NA TRBV27 CASSYRGSGVEQYF TGTGCCAGCAGTTACCGAGGTAGCGGGGTTGAGCAGTACTTC
TRBD2 TRBJ2-1 NA TRBV3-1/TRBV3-2 CASSQGRAGVAYNEQFF TGTGCCAGCAGCCAAGGAAGGGCGGGGGTCGCTTACAATGAGCAGTTCTTC
NA TRBJ1-2 NA TRBV28 CASRVGQAYGYTF TGTGCCAGCAGGGTGGGCCAGGCTTATGGCTACACCTTC
TRBD2 TRBJ2-1 NA TRBV7-7 CASSLGLTSSYNEQFF TGTGCCAGCAGCTTGGGACTAACTAGCTCCTACAATGAGCAGTTCTTC
NA TRBJ1-1 NA TRBV10-3 CAIGRDTEAFF TGTGCCATCGGGCGGGATACTGAAGCTTTCTTT
TRBD1 TRBJ1-1 NA TRBV25-1 CASSGGTGLNTEAFF TGTGCCAGCAGTGGGGGGACAGGATTGAACACTGAAGCTTTCTTT
NA TRBJ2-1 NA TRBV11-3 CASSSMGGGLYNEQFF TGTGCCAGCAGCTCCATGGGTGGGGGGCTTTACAATGAGCAGTTCTTC
NA TRBJ1-2 NA TRBV7-3 CASNPPPAVANYGYTF TGTGCCAGCAACCCGCCCCCGGCAGTAGCTAACTATGGCTACACCTTC
NA TRBJ1-5 NA TRBV7-7 CASSLMGAHIYSNQPQHF TGTGCCAGCAGCTTAATGGGGGCCCACATTTATAGCAATCAGCCCCAGCATTTT
NA TRBJ1-1 NA TRBV7-9 CASSFYKGTEAFF TGTGCCAGCAGCTTTTACAAGGGGACTGAAGCTTTCTTT
TRBD1 TRBJ1-2 NA TRBV5-1 CASSFTGGSNYGYTF TGCGCCAGCAGCTTTACAGGGGGCTCTAACTATGGCTACACCTTC
NA TRBJ1-5 NA TRBV5-1 CASSPGIGNQPQHF TGCGCCAGCAGCCCGGGGATCGGCAATCAGCCCCAGCATTTT
NA TRBJ2-1 NA TRBV5-1 CASSLARTWDEQFF TGCGCCAGCAGCTTGGCCCGGACTTGGGATGAGCAGTTCTTC
TRBD2 TRBJ2-3 NA TRBV5-4 CASSPGTSATDTQYF TGTGCCAGCAGCCCAGGGACTAGCGCCACAGATACGCAGTATTTT
NA TRBJ1-4 NA TRBV11-2 CASSPGGREGEKLFF TGTGCCAGCAGCCCGGGGGGCAGGGAGGGGGAAAAACTGTTTTTT
NA TRBJ2-1 NA TRBV5-4 CASSGSDRMVQFF TGTGCCAGCAGCGGCTCGGACAGAATGGTCCAGTTCTTC
TRBD1 TRBJ1-2 NA TRBV4-2 CASSQYHGQVGNYGYTF TGTGCCAGCAGCCAATATCACGGACAGGTGGGAAACTATGGCTACACCTTC
NA TRBJ1-1 NA TRBV5-6 CASSFALAAEAFF TGTGCCAGCAGCTTCGCACTTGCCGCCGAAGCTTTCTTT
NA TRBJ1-2 NA TRBV6-1 CASSERLWAYGYTF TGTGCCAGCAGTGAACGCCTCTGGGCCTATGGCTACACCTTC
NA TRBJ1-1 once TRBV3-1/TRBV3-2 CASSPVTGVRNTEAFF TGTGCCAGCAGCCCGGTCACGGGGGTGCGGAACACTGAAGCTTTCTTT
TRBD1 TRBJ1-2 few TRBV29-1 CSAGTGGADGYTF TGCAGCGCTGGGACAGGGGGCGCGGACGGCTACACCTTC
TRBD1 TRBJ2-3 NA TRBV5-1 CASSEQGGVPTDTQYF TGCGCCAGCAGCGAACAGGGGGGAGTCCCCACAGATACGCAGTATTTT
NA TRBJ1-1 once TRBV29-1 CSVEENTEAFF TGCAGCGTTGAAGAGAACACTGAAGCTTTCTTT
TRBD2 TRBJ2-3 NA TRBV11-1 CASSFEGRVSTDTQYF TGTGCCAGCAGCTTCGAAGGGAGGGTGAGCACAGATACGCAGTATTTT
NA TRBJ1-1 NA TRBV6-5 CASRRASEAFF TGTGCCAGCCGTAGGGCCTCGGAAGCTTTCTTT
TRBD1 TRBJ2-5 NA TRBV6-1 CASSDGYRDRVWETQYF TGTGCCAGCAGTGACGGCTACCGGGACAGGGTGTGGGAGACCCAGTACTTC
TRBD1 TRBJ1-1 NA TRBV10-3 CATLGQGNTEAFF TGTGCCACTTTGGGACAGGGGAACACTGAAGCTTTCTTT
NA TRBJ2-7 NA TRBV25-1 CASSEYGREQYF TGTGCCAGCAGTGAATATGGACGCGAGCAGTACTTC
NA TRBJ1-6 NA TRBV5-1 CASTRDLVGSPLHF TGCGCCAGCACCCGGGACCTCGTGGGTTCACCCCTCCACTTT
NA TRBJ2-7 NA TRBV9 CASSVDGSAYEQYF TGTGCCAGCAGCGTAGACGGGTCCGCCTACGAGCAGTACTTC
TRBD1 TRBJ2-1 few TRBV30 CAWRLTGGSYNEQFF TGTGCCTGGAGATTGACAGGGGGCTCCTACAATGAGCAGTTCTTC
TRBD2 TRBJ2-3 NA TRBV6-2/TRBV6-3 CASSTWVAGNTDTQYF TGTGCCAGCAGTACCTGGGTAGCGGGGAACACAGATACGCAGTATTTT
NA TRBJ1-1 NA TRBV21-1 CASSKGGDRETEAFF TGTGCCAGCAGCAAAGGCGGGGACAGGGAGACTGAAGCTTTCTTT
TRBD1 TRBJ1-2 NA TRBV7-3 CASGTGQGNDGYTF TGTGCCAGCGGCACTGGACAGGGTAACGATGGCTACACCTTC
TRBD1 TRBJ1-5 few TRBV7-9 CASSLAGQGQPQHF TGTGCCAGCAGCTTAGCGGGACAGGGTCAGCCCCAGCATTTT
NA TRBJ2-3 few TRBV3-1/TRBV3-2 CASSQEPYSSADTQYF TGTGCCAGCAGCCAAGAACCGTACTCTAGCGCAGATACGCAGTATTTT
TRBD2 TRBJ2-5 NA TRBV7-2 CASSSIAGGPQETQYF TGTGCCAGCAGCTCTATAGCGGGGGGCCCCCAAGAGACCCAGTACTTC
TRBD1 TRBJ2-7 NA TRBV29-1 CSVALGQYEQYF TGCAGCGTCGCCTTGGGACAGTACGAGCAGTACTTC